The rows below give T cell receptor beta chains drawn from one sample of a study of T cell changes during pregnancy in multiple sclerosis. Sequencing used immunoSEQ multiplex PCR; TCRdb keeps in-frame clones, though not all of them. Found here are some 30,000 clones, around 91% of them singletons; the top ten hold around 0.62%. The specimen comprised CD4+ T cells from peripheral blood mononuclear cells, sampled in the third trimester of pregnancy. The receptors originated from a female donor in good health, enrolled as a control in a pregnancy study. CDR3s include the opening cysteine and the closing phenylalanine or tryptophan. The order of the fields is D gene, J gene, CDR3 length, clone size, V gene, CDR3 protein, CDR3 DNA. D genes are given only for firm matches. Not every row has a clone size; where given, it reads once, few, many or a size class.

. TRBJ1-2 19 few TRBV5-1 CASSLGLQGNPQATYGYTF TGCGCCAGCAGCTTGGGATTGCAGGGCAATCCCCAGGCTACCTATGGCTACACCTTC
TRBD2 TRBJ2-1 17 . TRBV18 CASSPPPRGSSYNEQFF TGTGCCAGCTCACCACCACCCCGCGGGAGCTCCTACAATGAGCAGTTCTTC
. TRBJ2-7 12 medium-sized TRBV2 CASSEAQYEQYF TGTGCCAGCAGTGAGGCCCAATACGAGCAGTACTTC
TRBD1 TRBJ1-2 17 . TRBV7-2 CASSLGNPGQGSSGYTF TGTGCCAGCAGCTTAGGGAACCCCGGACAGGGAAGTAGTGGCTACACCTTC
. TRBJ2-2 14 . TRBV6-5 CASSYFPDTGELFF TGTGCCAGCAGTTACTTCCCCGACACCGGGGAGCTGTTTTTT
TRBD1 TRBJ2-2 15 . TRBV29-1 CSVRGQGLNTGELFF TGCAGCGTGAGGGGACAGGGGCTGAACACCGGGGAGCTGTTTTTT
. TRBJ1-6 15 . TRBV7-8 CASSPSARDNSPLHF TGTGCCAGCAGCCCCTCGGCCCGGGATAATTCACCCCTCCACTTT
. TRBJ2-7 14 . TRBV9 CASSPGQSLYEQYF TGTGCCAGCAGCCCAGGACAGAGCCTCTACGAGCAGTACTTC
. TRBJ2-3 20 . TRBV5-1 CASSLLRGPDRGVRTDTQYF TGCGCCAGCAGTCTCCTCAGGGGCCCAGACCGGGGGGTAAGGACAGATACGCAGTATTTT
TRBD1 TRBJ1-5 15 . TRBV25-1 CASSEDRVSNQPQHF TGTGCCAGCAGTGAAGACAGGGTAAGCAATCAGCCCCAGCATTTT
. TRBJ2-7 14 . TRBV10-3 CAISDRDIPRGQYF TGTGCCATCAGTGACCGGGACATACCTAGAGGGCAGTACTTC
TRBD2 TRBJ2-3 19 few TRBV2 CASSDTRAGLAGVTDTQYF TGTGCCAGCAGTGACACTAGGGCTGGGCTAGCGGGGGTCACAGATACGCAGTATTTT
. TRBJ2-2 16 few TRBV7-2 CASSLSGGPNTGELFF TGTGCCAGCAGCTTGAGCGGTGGCCCGAACACCGGGGAGCTGTTTTTT
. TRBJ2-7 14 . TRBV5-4 CASRLDSDSYEQYF TGTGCCAGCAGACTTGACTCCGACTCCTACGAGCAGTACTTC
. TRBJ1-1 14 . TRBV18 CASSPWEGGTEAFF TGTGCCAGCTCACCCTGGGAGGGAGGGACTGAAGCTTTCTTT
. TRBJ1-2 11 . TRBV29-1 CSVATGNGYTF TGCAGCGTAGCCACGGGTAACGGCTACACCTTC
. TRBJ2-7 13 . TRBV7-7 CASSQTGSYEQYF TGTGCTAGCAGCCAAACAGGGTCCTACGAGCAGTACTTC
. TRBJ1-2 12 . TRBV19 CASNGEGYGYTF TGTGCCAGTAACGGGGAGGGGTATGGCTACACCTTC
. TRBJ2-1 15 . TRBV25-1 CASSDYTGEGNEQFF TGTGCCAGCAGTGATTATACGGGAGAGGGGAATGAGCAGTTCTTC
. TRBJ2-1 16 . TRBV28 CASSSTTGPSYNEQFF TGTGCCAGCAGCTCCACGACAGGTCCCTCCTACAATGAGCAGTTCTTC
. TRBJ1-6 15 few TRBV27 CASSPLQGYNSPLHF TGTGCCAGCAGTCCACTACAGGGCTATAATTCACCCCTCCACTTT
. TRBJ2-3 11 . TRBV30 CAWSVQDTQYF TGTGCCTGGAGTGTACAGGATACGCAGTATTTT
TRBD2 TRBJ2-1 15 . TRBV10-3 CAISTSGSDYNEQFF TGTGCCATCAGTACTAGCGGGAGTGATTACAATGAGCAGTTCTTC
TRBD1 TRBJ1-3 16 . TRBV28 CANSLGQGAGGNTIYF TGTGCCAACAGTTTGGGACAGGGGGCTGGTGGAAACACCATATATTTT
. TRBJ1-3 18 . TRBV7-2 CASSLGWSRGEFGNTIYF TGTGCCAGCAGCTTAGGATGGTCTAGGGGTGAATTTGGAAACACCATATATTTT
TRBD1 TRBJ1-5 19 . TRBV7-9 CASSSSGQGESFSNQPQHF TGTGCCAGCAGCTCCTCGGGACAGGGGGAAAGTTTTAGCAATCAGCCCCAGCATTTT
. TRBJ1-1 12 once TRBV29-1 CSVRTLSTEAFF TGCAGCGTTAGGACATTGAGCACTGAAGCTTTCTTT
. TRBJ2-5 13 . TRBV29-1 CSVEVGPQETQYF TGCAGCGTTGAGGTGGGGCCACAAGAGACCCAGTACTTC
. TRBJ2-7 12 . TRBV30 CAWKQGTYEQYF TGTGCCTGGAAGCAGGGAACCTACGAGCAGTACTTC
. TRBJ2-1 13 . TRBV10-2 CASSEGQSGHKFF TGCGCCAGCAGTGAGGGGCAATCGGGACACAAGTTCTTC
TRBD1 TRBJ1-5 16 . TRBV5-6 CASSWTGTGGGQPQHF TGTGCCAGCAGCTGGACCGGGACAGGGGGCGGTCAGCCCCAGCATTTT
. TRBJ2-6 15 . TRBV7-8 CASSFPGSGANVLTF TGTGCCAGCAGCTTTCCAGGGTCTGGGGCCAACGTCCTGACTTTC
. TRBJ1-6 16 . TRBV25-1 CASSSEVGGSGSPLHF TGTGCCAGCAGTAGCGAGGTAGGAGGGTCGGGTTCACCCCTCCACTTT
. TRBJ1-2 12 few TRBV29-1 CSVPLGGYGYTF TGCAGCGTTCCACTGGGGGGCTATGGCTACACCTTC
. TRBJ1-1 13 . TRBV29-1 CSVESPGGYEAFF TGCAGCGTTGAATCCCCGGGAGGTTATGAAGCTTTCTTT
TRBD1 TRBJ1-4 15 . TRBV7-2 CASSPNAAGGEKLFF TGTGCCAGCAGCCCAAATGCGGCAGGGGGTGAAAAACTGTTTTTT
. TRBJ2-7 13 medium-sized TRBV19 CASSIGRVNEQYF TGTGCCAGTAGTATTGGCAGGGTGAACGAGCAGTACTTC
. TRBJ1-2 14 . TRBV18 CASSPQAQGDGYTF TGTGCCAGCTCACCACAGGCACAGGGCGACGGCTACACCTTC
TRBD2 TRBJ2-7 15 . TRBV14 CASSPLAGGRYEQYF TGTGCCAGCAGCCCGCTGGCGGGGGGGAGGTACGAGCAGTACTTC
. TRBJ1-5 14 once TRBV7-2 CASSLGSGNQPQHF TGTGCCAGCAGCTTAGGCAGTGGCAATCAGCCCCAGCATTTT
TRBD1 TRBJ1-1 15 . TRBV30 CAWSLWTGMNTEAFF TGTGCCTGGAGTTTATGGACAGGTATGAACACTGAAGCTTTCTTT
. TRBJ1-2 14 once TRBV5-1 CASSLATAVYGYTF TGCGCCAGCAGCTTGGCCACGGCGGTCTATGGCTACACCTTC
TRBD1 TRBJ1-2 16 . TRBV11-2 CASSLSGTGSFYGYTF TGTGCCAGCAGCTTGTCCGGGACAGGATCTTTCTATGGCTACACCTTC
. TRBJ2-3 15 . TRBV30 CAWNVLSAYTDTQYF TGTGCCTGGAATGTCCTATCCGCTTACACAGATACGCAGTATTTT
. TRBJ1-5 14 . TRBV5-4 CASSLGRTNQPQHF TGTGCCAGCAGCTTGGGGCGGACAAATCAGCCCCAGCATTTT
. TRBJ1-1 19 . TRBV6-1 CASSEALPEAGKGYTEAFF TGTGCCAGCAGTGAAGCGCTTCCTGAAGCAGGGAAGGGATACACTGAAGCTTTCTTT
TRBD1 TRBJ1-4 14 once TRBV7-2 CASSLRQGGEKLFF TGTGCCAGCAGCTTAAGACAGGGTGGTGAAAAACTGTTTTTT
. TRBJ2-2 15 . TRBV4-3 CASSQTPTVAGELFF TGCGCCAGCAGCCAGACCCCGACAGTGGCCGGGGAGCTGTTTTTT
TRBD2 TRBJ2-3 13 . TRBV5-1 CASSLGEGDTQYF TGCGCCAGCAGCTTGGGGGAGGGAGATACGCAGTATTTT
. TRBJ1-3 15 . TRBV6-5 CASRRTGVSGNTIYF TGTGCCAGCAGGCGCACAGGAGTCTCTGGAAACACCATATATTTT
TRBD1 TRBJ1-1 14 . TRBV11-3 CASTPRDRFYEAFF TGTGCCAGCACCCCTCGGGACAGGTTCTATGAAGCTTTCTTT
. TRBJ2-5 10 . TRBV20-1 CSAAGETQYF TGCAGTGCAGCCGGGGAGACCCAGTACTTC
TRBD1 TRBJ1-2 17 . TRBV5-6 CASSTGTGLSFSAGYTF TGTGCCAGCAGCACCGGGACAGGGCTTTCCTTCTCTGCTGGCTACACCTTC
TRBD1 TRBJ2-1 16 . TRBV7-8 CASSLGGTGFTREQFF TGTGCCAGCAGCTTAGGAGGGACAGGATTTACGCGGGAGCAGTTCTTC
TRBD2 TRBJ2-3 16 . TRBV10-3 CAIRPTSGGATDTQYF TGTGCCATCAGGCCGACTAGCGGGGGGGCCACAGATACGCAGTATTTT
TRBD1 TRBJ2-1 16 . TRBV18 CASSPRPGQGRNEQFF TGTGCCAGCTCACCGCGACCGGGACAGGGTCGCAATGAGCAGTTCTTC
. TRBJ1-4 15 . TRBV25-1 CASSESGETNEKLFF TGTGCCAGCAGTGAATCGGGGGAGACTAATGAAAAACTGTTTTTT